The 18 T cell receptor beta chains below come from one sample, sequenced in a study of memory CD4+ T cells and cytomegalovirus serostatus. The sort gate was single viable CD3+CD4+CD8-CD45RO+ cells for memory CD4+ T cells. Method: immunoSEQ multiplex PCR; TCRdb's copy keeps in-frame clones and lacks some. The sample contains about 41,000 clones, 75% to 85% of which appear only once. The sequenced material came from memory CD4+ T cells from blood. Receptor source: an adult in good health and CMV-seronegative.

CDR3 in amino acids: CASSFQHNTEAFF. As DNA, the CDR3 is TGTGCCAGCAGCTTCCAACACAACACTGAAGCTTTCTTT. The gene calls are TRBV7-3 and TRBJ1-1; no definite D call. Germline values: CDR1 SGHTA, CDR2 FQGTGA. Trimming stripped 3 bases from V and 2 bases from J, with 7 bases between. This CDR3 comprises 13 residues.

J is TRBJ1-2 and V is TRBV7-2, with D possibly matching TRBD1 (6 bases). The V gene's germline CDR1 is SGHTA and CDR2 FQGNSA. With 5 bases removed from V and 8 bases from J, the gap between germline ends came to 15 bases. This CDR3 spans 13 amino acids. CDR3 nucleotides: TGTGCCAGCAGCGCCGGACAGAGCCTCGGCTACACCTTC. Translated, it gives CASSAGQSLGYTF.

The gene calls are TRBV11-2 and TRBJ1-2; maybe TRBD1 (6 bases). This CDR3 is 15 amino acids long. CDR1 and CDR2 (germline): SGHAT, FQNNGV. Trimming removed 3 bases at V and 0 bases at J, with 11 bases between. CDR3 protein: CASSFIQGPNYGYTF. The CDR3 DNA sequence: TGTGCCAGCAGCTTCATCCAGGGGCCTAACTATGGCTACACCTTC.

This chain links TRBV5-1 with TRBJ2-3; D remains ambiguous. Between the trimmed V and J ends, which lost 1 base and 4 bases, there was a span of 10 bases. Per the germline V gene, CDR1 is SGHRS and CDR2 is YFSETQ. The CDR3 length is 14 residues. CDR3 sequence: CASSLMSDSDTQYF. CDR3 coding DNA: TGCGCCAGCAGCTTGATGTCGGATTCAGATACGCAGTATTTT.

This rearrangement joins TRBV6-5 to TRBJ1-2; 11 bases fit TRBD1. Trimming cost V 6 bases and J 2 bases; bases outside gene matches: 2. The CDR3 runs to 14 residues. In germline, CDR1 is MNHEY, CDR2 SVGAGI. CDR3 nucleotide sequence: TGTGCCAGCAGCTGGACAGGGGGCAACTATGGCTACACCTTC. The encoded protein is CASSWTGGNYGYTF.

This clone was seen a few times. The chain employs TRBV4-1 and TRBJ1-6, with 8 bases that match TRBD1. From germline, CDR1 is MGHRA and CDR2 YSYEKL. The CDR3 length is 14 residues. With V trimmed by 7 bases and J by 7 bases, 6 bases remained unmatched. The CDR3: CASTPGQVNSPLHF. CDR3 coding DNA: TGCGCCAGCACCCCGGGACAGGTGAATTCACCCCTCCACTTT.

J is TRBJ1-2 and V is TRBV4-1, with D unresolved. V gave up 4 bases and J gave up 4 bases, with 4 bases separating them. From germline, CDR1 is MGHRA and CDR2 YSYEKL. The CDR3 spans 11 residues. Here the CDR3 DNA reads TGCGCCAGCAGCCGCGGCTATGGCTACACCTTC. Encoded protein: CASSRGYGYTF.

This clone came up a few times. The J gene is TRBJ1-1, the V gene TRBV5-1; no clear D gene. V lost 2 bases to trimming and J lost 7 bases, with 9 bases between them. CDR3 size: 12 residues. CDR1 SGHRS and CDR2 YFSETQ come from the germline V gene. The chain's CDR3 is CASSLVSGEAFF. Written as DNA, the CDR3 is TGCGCCAGCAGCTTAGTGAGCGGTGAAGCTTTCTTT.

This clone was seen only a few times. The V call is TRBV4-2, the J call TRBJ2-3; D perhaps matches TRBD2 (7 bases). The V end was cut by 0 bases, the J end by 4 bases, with 20 bases between. The CDR3 is made up of 18 amino acids. Germline V lookup: CDR1 LGHNA, CDR2 YNFKEQ. The CDR3 nucleotides are TGTGCCAGCAGCCAAGATCCCGGTGGGGGGGGCTATTCAGATACGCAGTATTTT. The encoded protein is CASSQDPGGGGYSDTQYF.

This chain's CDR3 is CASRLGDTSPDTQYF. The CDR3, as DNA: TGTGCAAGTCGCTTAGGGGACACTAGCCCAGATACGCAGTATTTT. The rearrangement uses TRBV12-2 and TRBJ2-3. TRBV12-2 is given as a pseudogene. This CDR3 has 15 residues.

The chain employs TRBV6-1 and TRBJ2-7; D possibly uses TRBD1 or TRBD2 (6 bases each). CDR3 length: 14 amino acids. Germline V lookup: CDR1 MNHNS, CDR2 SASEGT. V gave up 4 bases and J gave up 7 bases, with 17 bases separating them. In nucleotides, the CDR3 is TGTGCCAGCAGTGTAGCTTCGGGGGCATGGGAGCAGTACTTC. Translating gives CASSVASGAWEQYF.

By sample fraction, this clone is medium-sized. The V call is TRBV30, the J call TRBJ1-1; no definite D call. The CDR3 runs 12 residues. Germline assignment: CDR1 GTSNPN and CDR2 SVGIG (reference sequence). V lost 5 bases to trimming and J lost 6 bases, with 13 bases between them. The CDR3 here is CAWGRSRAEAFF. The CDR3 DNA follows: TGTGCCTGGGGCCGGTCTCGGGCTGAAGCTTTCTTT.

This chain links TRBV6-6 with TRBJ2-2; D possibly corresponds to TRBD1 (6 bases). The CDR3 extends over 13 amino acids. V lost 6 bases to trimming and J lost 8 bases, with 13 bases between them. Germline lookup yields CDR1 MNHNY and CDR2 SVGAGI (reference sequence). The DNA for the CDR3 is TGTGCCAGCAGGGGCAGGGGCCCAGGGGAGCTGTTTTTT. Protein: CASRGRGPGELFF.

CDR3 region: CASSAHQTGEAFF. The CDR3 nucleotides are TGTGCCAGCAGCGCCCACCAGACAGGAGAAGCTTTCTTT. The rearrangement links TRBV9 to TRBJ1-1, with D perhaps TRBD1 (6 bases). This CDR3 comprises 13 residues. Trimming left V 3 bases short and J 8 bases short, with 14 bases between. CDR1 is SGDLS, CDR2 YYNGEE, per germline.

The rearrangement joins TRBV19 to TRBJ1-6; the D is unclear. The length of the CDR3 is 15 residues. The V gene's germline CDR1 is LNHDA and CDR2 SQIVND (reference sequence). V was clipped by 3 bases and J by 8 bases, with 14 bases between them. CDR3 sequence reads: CASSIQFTPDSPLHF. Here the CDR3 DNA reads TGTGCCAGTAGTATCCAATTCACGCCGGATTCACCCCTCCACTTT.

This clone was seen a single time. The chain employs TRBV19 and TRBJ1-2; TRBD1 aligns across 8 bases. The length of the CDR3 is 15 residues. CDR1 and CDR2 from the germline V gene are LNHDA and SQIVND (reference sequence). V trimming: 5 bases; J trimming: 6 bases; junction bases outside the gene matches: 11. In DNA, the CDR3 is TGTGCCAGTAGTCTAAGGGACAGGACCTGGGATGGCTACACCTTC. Translating gives CASSLRDRTWDGYTF.

The chain has TRBV27 and TRBJ2-2; D assignment may be TRBD1 or TRBD2 (6 bases each). V shed 4 bases and J shed 6 bases, with 24 bases lying between them. CDR1 and CDR2 (germline): MNHEY, SMNVEV (reference sequence). The CDR3 runs to 18 residues. CDR3 bases: TGTGCCAGCAGTTCCTCCGGAGTCGGGGGCGTTGGATCCGGGGAGCTGTTTTTT. Protein: CASSSSGVGGVGSGELFF.

The chain employs TRBV30 and TRBJ1-5, with D hard to call. Trimming left V 2 bases short and J 7 bases short, with 18 bases between. Germline V gene lookup returns CDR1 GTSNPN and CDR2 SVGIG (reference sequence). This CDR3 has 15 residues. The CDR3 DNA reads as TGTGCCTGGAGTCTGGGGTCGTCATTCGAGCAGCCCCAGCATTTT. Translating gives CAWSLGSSFEQPQHF.